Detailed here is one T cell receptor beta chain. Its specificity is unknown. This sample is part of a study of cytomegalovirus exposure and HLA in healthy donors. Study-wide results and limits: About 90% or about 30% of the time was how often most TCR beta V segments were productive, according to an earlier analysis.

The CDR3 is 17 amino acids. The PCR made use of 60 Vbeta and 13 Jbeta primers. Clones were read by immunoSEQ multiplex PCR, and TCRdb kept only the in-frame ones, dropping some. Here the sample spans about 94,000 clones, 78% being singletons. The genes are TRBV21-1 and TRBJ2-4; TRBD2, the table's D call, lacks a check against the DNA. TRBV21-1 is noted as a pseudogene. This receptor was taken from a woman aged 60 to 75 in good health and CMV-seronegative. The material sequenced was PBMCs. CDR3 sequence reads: CASSTIYHSLAKNIQYF. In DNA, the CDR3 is TGTGCCAGCAGCACGATCTACCATTCCCTAGCCAAAAACATTCAGTACTTC.